These T cell receptor beta chains were read from a single sample in a study of cytomegalovirus exposure and HLA in healthy donors. Measured with immunoSEQ multiplex PCR; TCRdb has only the in-frame clones, and not every one. The table includes approximately 190,000 clones, around 86% detected once. The sequenced sample consisted of PBMCs. All receptors derive from a man under 40 in good health and CMV-seronegative. Both conserved end residues are part of each CDR3. D genes are given only for firm matches. Some rows have no size entry. The others give once, few or many, or a class for an expanded clone.

d_call cdr3_length clone_size j_call v_call cdr3_aa cdr3_nt
- 16 once TRBJ2-7 TRBV21-1 CASSKFGGPIVYEQYF TGTGCCAGCAGCAAATTCGGGGGGCCGATCGTTTACGAGCAGTACTTC
- 15 - TRBJ2-3 TRBV18 CASSPRDTYTDTQYF TGTGCCAGCTCACCACGAGACACCTACACAGATACGCAGTATTTT
TRBD2 14 - TRBJ2-3 TRBV29-1 CSAGGGGSTDTQYF TGCAGCGCGGGGGGTGGAGGAAGCACAGATACGCAGTATTTT
- 13 once TRBJ2-7 TRBV27 CATLGGRGSEQYF TGTGCCACCCTAGGAGGCCGGGGGAGCGAGCAGTACTTC
- 13 - TRBJ2-5 TRBV19 CASSGSAQETQYF TGTGCCAGTAGTGGCAGCGCCCAAGAGACCCAGTACTTC
TRBD1 13 - TRBJ2-7 TRBV5-4 CAGSLEGASEQYF TGTGCCGGCAGCTTAGAGGGGGCAAGCGAGCAGTACTTC
- 15 - TRBJ2-4 TRBV27 CASSRTTLAKNIQYF TGTGCCAGCAGCAGGACAACCCTAGCCAAAAACATTCAGTACTTC
TRBD2 17 few TRBJ2-3 TRBV5-4 CASSLATSGRSTDTQYF TGTGCCAGCAGCTTAGCGACTAGCGGGCGTAGCACAGATACGCAGTATTTT
- 11 few TRBJ1-1 TRBV20-1 CSAIGDTEAFF TGCAGTGCTATCGGGGACACTGAAGCTTTCTTT
- 14 - TRBJ1-2 TRBV5-6 CASRVRGVARGHTF TGTGCCAGCAGGGTGCGGGGTGTAGCGCGTGGCCACACCTTC
TRBD1 12 few TRBJ2-7 TRBV30 CAWRTGSYEQYF TGTGCCTGGCGGACAGGCTCCTACGAGCAGTACTTC
- 15 - TRBJ2-6 TRBV6-4 CASSPSGHTFNVLTF TGTGCCAGCAGTCCTTCAGGACACACCTTCAACGTCCTGACTTTC
- 16 - TRBJ1-5 TRBV7-9 CASSLIQGWGNQPQHF TGTGCCAGCAGCTTAATCCAGGGCTGGGGCAATCAGCCCCAGCATTTT
TRBD2 14 - TRBJ2-1 TRBV19 CASSRTSNRGEQFF TGTGCCAGTAGTCGGACTAGTAATAGGGGAGAGCAGTTCTTC
TRBD1 15 - TRBJ2-7 TRBV5-1 CASSLGQGLSYEQYF TGCGCCAGCAGCTTGGGACAGGGGTTGTCCTACGAGCAGTACTTC
TRBD1 15 - TRBJ2-7 TRBV28 CASSQGGQGSYEQYF TGTGCCAGCAGTCAAGGGGGACAGGGCTCCTACGAGCAGTACTTC
- 18 - TRBJ2-1 TRBV5-6 CASSSPGTLGETYNEQFF TGTGCCAGCAGCTCACCGGGAACGCTCGGGGAGACCTACAATGAGCAGTTCTTC
- 17 - TRBJ1-1 TRBV4-2 CASSQEEQAALNTEAFF TGTGCCAGCAGCCAAGAAGAACAGGCAGCCTTGAACACTGAAGCTTTCTTT
- 15 - TRBJ2-3 TRBV19 CASRDRKIDSDTQYF TGTGCCAGTAGAGACAGGAAAATCGATTCAGATACGCAGTATTTT
- 15 - TRBJ1-4 TRBV28 CASSFPTGRDEKLFF TGTGCCAGCAGTTTCCCTACAGGGAGAGATGAAAAACTGTTTTTT
- 17 - TRBJ1-2 TRBV18 CASSPAGVYLANYGYTF TGTGCCAGCTCACCAGCCGGGGTTTATTTAGCTAACTATGGCTACACCTTC
- 9 - TRBJ2-7 TRBV27 CASSTRRYF TGTGCCAGCAGTACCCGGAGGTACTTC